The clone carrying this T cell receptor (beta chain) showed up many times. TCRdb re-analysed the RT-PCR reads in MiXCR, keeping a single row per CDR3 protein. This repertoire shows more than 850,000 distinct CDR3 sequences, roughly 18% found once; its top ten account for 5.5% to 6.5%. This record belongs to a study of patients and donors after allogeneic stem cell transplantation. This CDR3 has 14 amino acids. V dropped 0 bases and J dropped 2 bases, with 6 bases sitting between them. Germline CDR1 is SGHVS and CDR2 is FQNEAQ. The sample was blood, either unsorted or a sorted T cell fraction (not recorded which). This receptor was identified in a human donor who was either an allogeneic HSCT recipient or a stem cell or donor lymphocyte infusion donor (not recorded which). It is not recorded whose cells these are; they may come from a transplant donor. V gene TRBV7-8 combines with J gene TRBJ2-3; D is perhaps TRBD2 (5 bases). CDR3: CASSLATTTDTQYF. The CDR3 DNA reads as TGTGCCAGCAGCTTAGCGACTACCACAGATACGCAGTATTTT.